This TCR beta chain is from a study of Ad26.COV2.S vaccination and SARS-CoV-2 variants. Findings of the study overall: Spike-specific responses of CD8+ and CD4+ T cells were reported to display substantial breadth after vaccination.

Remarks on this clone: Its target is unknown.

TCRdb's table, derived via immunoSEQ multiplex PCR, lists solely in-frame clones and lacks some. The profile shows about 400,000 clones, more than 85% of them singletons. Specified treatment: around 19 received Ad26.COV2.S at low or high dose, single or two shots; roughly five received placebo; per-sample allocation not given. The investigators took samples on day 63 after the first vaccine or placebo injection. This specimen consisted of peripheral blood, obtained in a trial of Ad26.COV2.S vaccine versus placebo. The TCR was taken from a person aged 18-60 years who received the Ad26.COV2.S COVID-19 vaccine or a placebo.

In DNA, the CDR3 is TGTGCCAGTAGTATAGCCCCCAAGGGGGGCAATTCACCCCTCCACTTT. It codes for CASSIAPKGGNSPLHF. The chain uses TRBV19 and TRBJ1-6; weak D call: TRBD1 (6 bases). The CDR3 covers 16 residues. Per the germline V gene, CDR1 is LNHDA and CDR2 is SQIVND (reference sequence). V was cut by 1 base and J by 7 bases, with 14 bases left in between.